These 10 T cell receptor beta chains were sequenced from one sample in a study of PD-L1 blockade in urothelial cancer. Measured with immunoSEQ multiplex PCR; TCRdb has only the in-frame clones, and not every one. Among roughly 100,000 clones listed, roughly 88% were seen once. The material was PBMCs, obtained around atezolizumab (anti-PD-L1) treatment. The receptors were gathered from a man in his fifties or sixties with urothelial cancer.

The chain links TRBV7-2 to TRBJ2-4, with 10 bases identical to TRBD1. This CDR3 is 19 amino acids long. Germline V gene lookup returns CDR1 SGHTA and CDR2 FQGNSA. With 0 bases clipped from V and 0 bases from J, the junction kept 8 bases outside the gene matches. Written as DNA, the CDR3 is TGTGCCAGCAGCTTAGCGGACACGGACAGGGGGTTAGCCAAAAACATTCAGTACTTC. Amino acids: CASSLADTDRGLAKNIQYF.

This chain uses TRBV11-2 with TRBJ2-3; the match to TRBD2 covers 10 bases. This CDR3 is 14 amino acids long. V gave up 5 bases and J gave up 6 bases; unmatched junction bases: 5. Per the germline V gene, CDR1 is SGHAT and CDR2 is FQNNGV. As DNA, the CDR3 is TGTGCCAGCAGCGACAAGCGGGAGGGGGATACGCAGTATTTT. The encoded protein is CASSDKREGDTQYF. The full variable domain, its missing parts supplied by reference TRBV11-2 and TRBJ2-3, is EAGVAQSPRYKIIEKRQSVAFWCNPISGHATLYWYQQILGQGPKLLIQFQNNGVVDDSQLPKDRFSAERLKGVDSTLKIQPAKLEDSAVYLCASSDKREGDTQYFGPGTRLTVL.

In this sample, this clone turned up once. The CDR3 loop is CASSITSGRRSEQFF. In DNA form, the CDR3 reads TGTGCCAGTAGTATAACTAGCGGGAGAAGGAGTGAGCAGTTCTTC. V and J are TRBV19 and TRBJ2-1, with 11 bases aligning to TRBD2. Per the germline V gene, CDR1 is LNHDA and CDR2 is SQIVND (reference sequence). Trimming removed 2 bases from V and 9 bases from J; junction bases left unmatched: 6. The length of the CDR3 is 15 residues.

The chain joins TRBV7-9 to TRBJ1-2, with D perhaps matching TRBD1 (5 bases). V lost 1 base and J lost 6, with 9 bases in between. Germline CDR1 and CDR2: SEHNR and FQNEAQ (reference sequence). The CDR3 length is 13 residues. The CDR3 DNA follows: TGTGCCAGCAGCTTAGGACAGTCGGATGGCTACACCTTC. Translating gives CASSLGQSDGYTF. Using reference TRBV7-9 and TRBJ1-2 for the parts outside the CDR3, the full variable domain is DTGVSQNPRHKITKRGQNVTFRCDPISEHNRLYWYRQTLGQGPEFLTYFQNEAQLEKSRLLSDRFSAERPKGSFSTLEIQRTEQGDSAMYLCASSLGQSDGYTFGSGTRLTVV.

The chain combines TRBV14 with TRBJ2-1; D is possibly TRBD2 (5 bases). The CDR3 is made up of 15 amino acids. Germline V gene sequence: CDR1 SGHDN, CDR2 FVKESK. V lost 1 base and J 3 bases, leaving 10 bases between the germline ends. The DNA for the CDR3 is TGTGCCAGCAGCCAAGGCCCCGGGATCTACAATGAGCAGTTCTTC. Its protein product is CASSQGPGIYNEQFF. The full variable domain, its missing parts supplied by reference TRBV14 and TRBJ2-1, is EAGVTQFPSHSVIEKGQTVTLRCDPISGHDNLYWYRRVMGKEIKFLLHFVKESKQDESGMPNNRFLAERTGGTYSTLKVQPAELEDSGVYFCASSQGPGIYNEQFFGPGTRLTVL.

The chain is built from TRBV19 and TRBJ1-1, with 7 bases identical to TRBD1. CDR3 length: 15 amino acids. From germline, CDR1 is LNHDA and CDR2 SQIVND (reference sequence). Losses at the gene ends were 3 bases for V and 3 bases for J; bases not matched to a gene: 7. This chain's CDR3 is CASSIGTVFDTEAFF. CDR3 sequence (DNA): TGTGCCAGTAGTATCGGGACAGTATTTGACACTGAAGCTTTCTTT.

This sequence joins TRBV11-2 and TRBJ2-1; TRBD1 is a possible D gene (5 bases). Germline assignment: CDR1 SGHAT and CDR2 FQNNGV. V lost 5 bases and J 0 bases, leaving 14 bases between the germline ends. The CDR3 length is 16 residues. The CDR3 DNA reads TGTGCCAGCAGCAACCAGGGTTCGAGCTCCTACAATGAGCAGTTCTTC. Encoded protein: CASSNQGSSSYNEQFF.

CDR3 sequence reads: CATSDRENYGYTF. The DNA for the CDR3 is TGTGCCACCTCGGACAGGGAGAACTATGGCTACACCTTC. The chain employs TRBV19 and TRBJ1-2, with TRBD1 identical over 8 bases. This CDR3 region has 13 residues. V was pared by 10 bases and J by 2 bases, with 6 bases of the junction left unmatched. Germline V gene data show CDR1 as LNHDA and CDR2 as SQIVND (reference sequence).

CDR3 sequence reads: CASVLGTSGTDTQYF. The CDR3 nucleotides are TGTGCCAGCGTACTTGGGACTAGCGGGACAGATACGCAGTATTTT. The chain combines TRBV2 with TRBJ2-3, with TRBD2 matching over 12 bases. CDR1 is SNHLY, CDR2 FYNNEI, per germline. With V trimmed by 8 bases and J by 3 bases, 6 bases remained unmatched. The CDR3 runs 15 residues.

The chain uses TRBV7-9 and TRBJ2-1, with 7 positions matching TRBD2. Germline CDR1 SEHNR, CDR2 FQNEAQ (reference sequence). The J segment lost 2 bases and the V segment lost 11 bases, leaving 0 bases of the junction unmatched. The CDR3 contains 11 residues. Here the CDR3 DNA reads TGTGCCGGGGGGGCCTACAATGAGCAGTTCTTC. Amino acids: CAGGAYNEQFF.